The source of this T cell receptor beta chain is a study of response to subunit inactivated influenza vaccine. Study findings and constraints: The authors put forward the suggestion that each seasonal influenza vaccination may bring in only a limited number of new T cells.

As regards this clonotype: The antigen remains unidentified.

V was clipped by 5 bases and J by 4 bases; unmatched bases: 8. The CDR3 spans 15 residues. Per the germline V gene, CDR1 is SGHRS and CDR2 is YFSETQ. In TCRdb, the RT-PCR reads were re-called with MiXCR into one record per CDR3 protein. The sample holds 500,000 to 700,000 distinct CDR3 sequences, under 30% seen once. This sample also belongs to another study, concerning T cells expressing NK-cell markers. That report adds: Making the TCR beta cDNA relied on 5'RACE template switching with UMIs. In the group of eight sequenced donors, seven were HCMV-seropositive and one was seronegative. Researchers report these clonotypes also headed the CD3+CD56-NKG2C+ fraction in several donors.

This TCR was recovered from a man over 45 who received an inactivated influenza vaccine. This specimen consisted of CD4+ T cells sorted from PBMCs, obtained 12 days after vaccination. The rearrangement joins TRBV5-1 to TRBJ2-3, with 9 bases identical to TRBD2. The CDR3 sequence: CASRKSGGPPDTQYF. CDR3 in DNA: TGCGCCAGCAGAAAAAGCGGGGGGCCCCCAGATACGCAGTATTTT.